This TCR beta chain is from a study of blood T cells in healthy people across ages. V lost 2 bases to trimming and J lost 5 bases, with 9 bases between them. The germline V gene has CDR1 SQVTM and CDR2 ANQGSEA. The CDR3 is 12 residues long. All donors came from Russia, were Caucasian and healthy, and spanned ages roughly 6 to 100. Using a J-beta primer mix together with a sample-barcoded 5' primer, a second PCR was run for about 6 to 12 cycles. TCRdb independently ran MiXCR on the 5' RACE reads; one entry per CDR3 protein. The data hold around 1,000,000 distinct CDR3 sequences, with around 27% observed a single time. These same records also appear under a second study, on T cells of mothers and their children.

The gene calls are TRBV29-1 and TRBJ2-5; tentatively, D is TRBD1 (5 bases). Sequences were obtained from blood. The sequence was collected from a girl aged 2 to 10 in good health. Here the CDR3 reads CSVELQVETQYF. CDR3 sequence (DNA): TGCAGCGTTGAACTACAGGTTGAGACCCAGTACTTC.